This note documents a single TCR beta chain sequence. Patients selected for sequencing had displayed CD8+CD57+ cell expansion by flow cytometry. The entry originates in a study of CD8+CD57+ T cells in acquired aplastic anemia. Study-level information: Recorded DNA amounts for sorted CD4+ and CD8+ cells had an average of around 3.5 ug.

Trimming removed 3 bases from V and 4 bases from J, with 12 bases in between. The germline V gene has CDR1 LNHNV and CDR2 YYDKDF (reference sequence). This CDR3 region has 14 residues. TCR beta VDJ and CDR3 were profiled, and genomic DNA was the template. One entry per CDR3 protein, called by TCRdb with MiXCR from the reads. The sample lists about 150,000 distinct CDR3 sequences; about 52% were seen once. The sequence was collected from a human donor with aplastic anemia. What was sequenced was sorted CD4+, CD8+, or CD8+CD57+ T cells (not recorded which) from PBMCs. V and J are TRBV15 and TRBJ1-2; D not certain. CDR3 amino acids: CATSRLGRLYGYTF. The CDR3 DNA reads TGTGCCACCAGCAGGCTAGGGAGACTCTATGGCTACACCTTC.